The clone carrying this TCR beta chain was found once. No antigen is known for it. The sample comes from a study of shared clonotypes between healthy human individuals. General study points: Memory subsets generally showed smaller estimated richness than naive subsets did. Shared clonotypes across all four donors exceeded non-shared ones in generation probability.

A deep-level run was used for the assay. Only in-frame clones appear in the TCRdb table, and some are missing; sequencing was by immunoSEQ multiplex PCR. In the table there are roughly 1 million clones, 75% of which are singletons. Into CD45RA+ naive and CD45RA-negative memory subsets, the CD4+ cells were split. The CDR3 is made up of 13 amino acids. The germline V gene has CDR1 SGDLS and CDR2 YYNGEE. The V end lost 0 bases, the J end lost 7 bases, and 10 bases lay between the germline ends. The specimen was memory CD4+ T cells sorted from blood. This sample's subset: CD45RA-negative fraction. The receptor was derived from a man younger than 30 in good health. This chain links TRBV9 with TRBJ1-2, with D possibly TRBD1 on 5 matching bases. In DNA, the CDR3 is TGTGCCAGCAGCGTAGGAGGGGTCGGTGGCTACACCTTC. This encodes CASSVGGVGGYTF.